Listed here is a single TCR beta chain. Some clones are missing from TCRdb's copy, which holds only in-frame ones; the method was immunoSEQ multiplex PCR. The sample holds around 430,000 clones, about 86% seen once. The ends lost 5 bases at V and 2 bases at J; junction bases unmatched: 3. Per germline, CDR1 SGHTA and CDR2 FQGNSA. The CDR3 has 14 residues. This entry is derived from a study of blood T cell repertoires in COVID-19. The chain combines TRBV7-2 with TRBJ2-3; TRBD2 matches at 8 bases. Source material: PBMCs or T cells enriched from blood (not recorded which). The source is a woman aged 45-65 years who had recovered from COVID-19. CDR3 sequence: CASSPGLDTDTQYF. The DNA of the CDR3 is TGTGCCAGCAGCCCGGGACTAGACACAGATACGCAGTATTTT.